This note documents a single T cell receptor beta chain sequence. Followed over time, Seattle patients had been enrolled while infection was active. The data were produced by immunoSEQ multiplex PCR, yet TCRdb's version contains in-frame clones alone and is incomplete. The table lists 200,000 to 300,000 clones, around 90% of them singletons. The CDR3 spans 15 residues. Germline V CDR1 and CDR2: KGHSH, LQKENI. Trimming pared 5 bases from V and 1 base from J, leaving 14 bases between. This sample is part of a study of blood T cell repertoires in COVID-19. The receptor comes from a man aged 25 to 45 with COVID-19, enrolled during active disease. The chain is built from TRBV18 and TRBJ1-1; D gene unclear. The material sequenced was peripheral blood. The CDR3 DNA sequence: TGTGCCAGCTCATCAACTAAAGACGGGAACACTGAAGCTTTCTTT. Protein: CASSSTKDGNTEAFF.